This entry lists 31 T cell receptor beta chains sequenced from one sample in a study of T cells in Graves' hyperthyroidism and ophthalmopathy. RNA transcripts served as the template for amplifying TCR beta CDR3 regions. RT-PCR in the first round (using the HTBI primer set) targeted the TCR CDR3. TCRdb passed the multiplex PCR reads through MiXCR, listing each CDR3 protein once. Seen here are over 350,000 distinct CDR3 sequences, approximately 14% observed once, and the top ten hold about 12%. The sample taken for sequencing was blood. The receptors originated from a man between 18 and 35 years old with Graves' ophthalmopathy.

This clonotype has at least ten counts. This chain uses TRBV18 with TRBJ2-3; TRBD2 is a possible D gene (5 bases). This CDR3 region has 15 residues. Trimming pared 3 bases from V and 3 bases from J, leaving 13 bases between. Germline V lookup: CDR1 KGHSH, CDR2 LQKENI. The CDR3 is CASSPTTTGTDTQYF. CDR3 nucleotide sequence: TGTGCCAGCTCACCGACGACTACGGGTACAGATACGCAGTATTTT.

This clonotype occurred many times. The CDR3 is CASSLETGDTEAFF. Here the CDR3 DNA reads TGTGCCAGCTCGCTTGAGACAGGGGATACTGAAGCTTTCTTT. This chain joins TRBV18 and TRBJ1-1; 8 nucleotides line up with TRBD1. Germline assignment: CDR1 KGHSH and CDR2 LQKENI. Losses at the gene ends were 6 bases for V and 5 bases for J; bases not matched to a gene: 8. CDR3 length: 14 amino acids.

The chain has TRBV5-1 and TRBJ2-2; 7 nucleotides agree with TRBD1. The V segment lost 5 bases and the J segment 0 bases; nucleotides outside the gene matches: 4. The CDR3 sequence is 15 residues long. CDR1 is SGHRS, CDR2 YFSETQ, per germline. In DNA form, the CDR3 reads TGCGCCAGCAGGTTTACAGGGGCGAACACCGGGGAGCTGTTTTTT. Protein: CASRFTGANTGELFF.

The rearrangement joins TRBV9 to TRBJ2-3; TRBD2 aligns across 8 bases. The CDR3 has 17 amino acids. Germline V lookup: CDR1 SGDLS, CDR2 YYNGEE. V gave up 0 bases and J gave up 2 bases; unmatched junction bases: 8. CDR3 residues: CASSVATSGYPTDTQYF. CDR3 coding DNA: TGTGCCAGCAGCGTAGCTACTAGCGGTTATCCCACAGATACGCAGTATTTT.

V is TRBV7-9 and J is TRBJ1-6, with D possibly being TRBD1 (5 bases). V lost 5 bases and J 10 bases, leaving 15 bases between the germline ends. CDR3 size: 14 residues. Germline V gives CDR1 SEHNR, CDR2 FQNEAQ (reference sequence). The CDR3 DNA reads as TGTGCCAGCAGCGCCCGGGACGCCGGGTCACCCCTCCACTTT. This encodes CASSARDAGSPLHF.

This clonotype has ten or more counts. The chain combines TRBV3-1 with TRBJ2-5; 14 bases match TRBD2. V shed 3 bases and J 2 bases; nucleotides not matched to a gene: 5. There are 17 residues in the CDR3. Germline values: CDR1 LGHDT, CDR2 YNNKEL (reference sequence). The CDR3 DNA reads as TGTGCCAGCAGCCAGTACGGGACTAGCGGGGGACAAGAGACCCAGTACTTC. It is translated as CASSQYGTSGGQETQYF.

The DNA for the CDR3 is TGTGCCTGGAGTTTAAATATGAACACTGAAGCTTTCTTT. This sequence encodes CAWSLNMNTEAFF. V is TRBV30 and J is TRBJ1-1, with unresolved D. There are 13 residues in the CDR3. The V end lost 2 bases, the J end lost 0 bases, and 7 bases lay between the germline ends. Germline V CDR1 and CDR2: GTSNPN, SVGIG (reference sequence).

The table lists this clonotype with many counts. This chain joins TRBV27 and TRBJ2-1; no definite D call. The V and J ends lost 3 bases and 4 bases respectively, with 7 bases between them. The germline V gene has CDR1 MNHEY and CDR2 SMNVEV (reference sequence). The CDR3 sequence is 13 residues long. CDR3 nucleotide sequence: TGTGCCAGCAGTTTCCGCGGTTACAATGAGCAGTTCTTC. Protein sequence: CASSFRGYNEQFF.

This chain links TRBV6-1 with TRBJ2-7; 14 bases match TRBD2. Losses at the gene ends were 6 bases for V and 4 bases for J; bases not matched to a gene: 20. The CDR3 spans 20 residues. Germline-derived CDR1 and CDR2 are MNHNS and SASEGT. The CDR3 protein is CASSPGLPQGLAGVEYEQYF. DNA of the CDR3: TGTGCCAGCAGCCCCGGCCTCCCCCAGGGACTAGCGGGAGTTGAGTACGAGCAGTACTTC.

In regard to this clonotype: This may arise from a read error, as a much more abundant clone is one base away. The chain has TRBV28 and TRBJ2-7, with 7 positions matching TRBD2. Unmatched junction bases numbered 15, after V lost 2 bases and J lost 2 bases. CDR1 and CDR2 (germline): MDHEN, SYDVKM. This CDR3 comprises 18 residues. CDR3 coding DNA: TGTGCCAGCAGTTTACCTTCCTTGAAGCGGGGTTACACCTACGAGCAGTACTTC. It codes for CASSLPSLKRGYTYEQYF.

The V and J genes are TRBV2 and TRBJ2-5, with D perhaps TRBD1 (6 bases). CDR1 and CDR2 (germline): SNHLY, FYNNEI. The ends were cut back, 6 bases at V and 2 bases at J, with 13 bases in the middle. This CDR3 has 14 amino acids. The CDR3 region is CASREERGQETQYF. The CDR3 region has the DNA TGTGCCAGCAGGGAGGAAAGGGGGCAAGAGACCCAGTACTTC.

In its sample, this clonotype was seen many times. This chain links TRBV5-1 with TRBJ2-6; D perhaps matches TRBD2 (6 bases). The germline V and J ends were trimmed by 4 bases and 4 bases, with 12 bases remaining between them. Germline V gene lookup returns CDR1 SGHRS and CDR2 YFSETQ. The CDR3 sequence is 15 residues long. In nucleotides, the CDR3 is TGCGCCAGCAGCCTCCTGGAGGGAGGGGCCAACGTCCTGACTTTC. This encodes CASSLLEGGANVLTF.

This clonotype was observed at least ten times. The chain has TRBV5-1 and TRBJ2-2; D remains ambiguous. Germline lookup yields CDR1 SGHRS and CDR2 YFSETQ. This CDR3 is 14 amino acids long. Trimming took off 0 bases at V and 1 base at J, with 4 bases between the two ends. CDR3 nucleotide sequence: TGCGCCAGCAGCTTGGACGGGAACACCGGGGAGCTGTTTTTT. Protein sequence: CASSLDGNTGELFF. Using reference TRBV5-1 and TRBJ2-2 for the parts outside the CDR3, the full variable domain is KAGVTQTPRYLIKTRGQQVTLSCSPISGHRSVSWYQQTPGQGLQFLFEYFSETQRNKGNFPGRFSGRQFSNSRSEMNVSTLELGDSALYLCASSLDGNTGELFFGEGSRLTVL.

The sample holds many counts of this clonotype. The chain is built from TRBV6-1 and TRBJ1-1, with D tentatively TRBD1 (6 bases). CDR1 is MNHNS, CDR2 SASEGT, per germline. This CDR3 has 15 amino acids. Trimming cost V 6 bases and J 7 bases, with 21 bases left between them. The CDR3 DNA sequence: TGTGCCAGCAGATCCCCTAAACAGGGTGCCGATGAAGCTTTCTTT. Its protein is CASRSPKQGADEAFF.

This clonotype appeared many times. This rearrangement joins TRBV11-2 to TRBJ2-5; D unresolved. The CDR3 is 14 residues long. V shed 2 bases and J shed 4 bases, with 11 bases lying between them. Germline V CDR1 and CDR2: SGHAT, FQNNGV. CDR3 in DNA: TGTGCCAGCAGCTTACTGGAGATACCAGAGACCCAGTACTTC. This codes for CASSLLEIPETQYF.

This clonotype was detected many times. V is TRBV7-3 and J is TRBJ2-1, with D unresolved. Per the germline V gene, CDR1 is SGHTA and CDR2 is FQGTGA. The CDR3 runs 15 residues. Trimming pared 1 base from V and 4 bases from J, leaving 11 bases between. This CDR3 reads CASSLIVGPYNEQFF. CDR3 coding DNA: TGTGCCAGCAGCTTAATTGTCGGGCCATACAATGAGCAGTTCTTC.

This clonotype was counted many times. The chain recombines TRBV18 with TRBJ2-5; TRBD2 aligns across 7 bases. This CDR3 contains 14 residues. CDR1 is KGHSH, CDR2 LQKENI, per germline. The junction had 6 bases not matched to a gene; V was cut back by 4 bases and J by 4 bases. The CDR3 reads CASSRGVAGETQYF. CDR3 sequence (DNA): TGTGCCAGCTCACGTGGGGTAGCGGGAGAGACCCAGTACTTC. Using reference TRBV18 and TRBJ2-5 for the parts outside the CDR3, the full variable domain is NAGVMQNPRHLVRRRGQEARLRCSPMKGHSHVYWYRQLPEEGLKFMVYLQKENIIDESGMPKERFSAEFPKEGPSILRIQQVVRGDSAAYFCASSRGVAGETQYFGPGTRLLVL.

The chain links TRBV11-3 to TRBJ1-1, with 7 bases matching TRBD1. V gave up 5 bases and J gave up 1 base; unmatched junction bases: 10. The CDR3 has 16 amino acids. Germline V gene sequence: CDR1 SGHNT, CDR2 YENEEA. As DNA, the CDR3 is TGTGCCAGCAGCCGCGGGACAGCTCCGAGGAACACTGAAGCTTTCTTT. Protein: CASSRGTAPRNTEAFF.

Ten or more counts support this clonotype. The J gene is TRBJ1-1, the V gene TRBV20-1, with a possible D match to TRBD1 (5 bases). V was shortened by 2 bases and J by 5 bases, with 15 bases between the two germline ends. The length of the CDR3 is 14 residues. Germline V gene sequence: CDR1 DFQATT, CDR2 SNEGSKA (reference sequence). The CDR3 loop is CSARRGGRQTEAFF. Written as DNA, the CDR3 is TGCAGTGCTAGAAGGGGCGGGCGTCAGACTGAAGCTTTCTTT.

The chain employs TRBV4-1 and TRBJ1-2, with unresolved D. Trimming removed 0 bases at V and 4 bases at J, with 9 bases between. The CDR3 totals 14 residues. CDR1 is MGHRA, CDR2 YSYEKL, per germline. CDR3 region: CASSQDRAVYGYTF. CDR3 DNA: TGCGCCAGCAGCCAAGATAGGGCAGTCTATGGCTACACCTTC.

This clonotype was detected many times. The chain has TRBV9 and TRBJ2-1; a weak D match, TRBD2 (5 bases). Germline V lookup: CDR1 SGDLS, CDR2 YYNGEE. CDR3 size: 17 residues. V was clipped by 0 bases and J by 5 bases, with 18 bases between them. The CDR3 here is CASSVGRARLQNNEQFF. CDR3 DNA: TGTGCCAGCAGCGTAGGTCGCGCCCGACTACAGAACAATGAGCAGTTCTTC.

With respect to this clonotype: This sequence may be a read error, since a much larger clone differs from it by one base. This sequence joins TRBV6-1 and TRBJ2-5; D is undetermined. Germline-derived CDR1 and CDR2 are MNHNS and SASEGT. The CDR3 has 15 amino acids. CDR3 protein: CAGSPTLAGQETQYF. The CDR3 nucleotides read TGTGCCGGCAGCCCAACCTTGGCAGGACAAGAGACCCAGTACTTC.

This clonotype occurred a few times. Here the CDR3 DNA reads TGTGCCAGCAGTTACTCTGAAACGGCCTCCTACAATGAGCAGTTCTTC. This sequence encodes CASSYSETASYNEQFF. The J gene is TRBJ2-1, the V gene TRBV6-5; the D is unclear. Germline CDR1 MNHEY, CDR2 SVGAGI. The V and J ends lost 0 bases and 0 bases respectively, with 9 bases between them. There are 16 residues in the CDR3.

This chain links TRBV3-1 with TRBJ2-3; 7 positions match TRBD2. This CDR3 spans 16 amino acids. Germline V gene sequence: CDR1 LGHDT, CDR2 YNNKEL (reference sequence). The trim removed 1 base at V and 1 base at J, leaving 5 bases unmatched. CDR3 nucleotide sequence: TGTGCCAGCAGCCAAGCGACTAGCCGGGGCACAGATACGCAGTATTTT. Translated, it gives CASSQATSRGTDTQYF.

This clonotype came up many times. The chain joins TRBV5-5 to TRBJ1-5; D not certain. Germline loops: CDR1 SGHKS, CDR2 YYEKEE (reference sequence). The CDR3 is 15 residues long. Trimming left V 0 bases short and J 0 bases short, with 7 bases between. This CDR3 reads CASSLDFNSNQPQHF. CDR3 coding DNA: TGTGCCAGCAGCTTGGATTTCAATAGCAATCAGCCCCAGCATTTT.

This clonotype has at least ten counts. The chain recombines TRBV18 with TRBJ2-1, with 7 bases aligning to TRBD1. This CDR3 is 15 amino acids long. CDR1 and CDR2 (germline): KGHSH, LQKENI. V trimming: 5 bases; J trimming: 2 bases; junction bases outside the gene matches: 6. The CDR3 DNA reads as TGTGCCAGCTCAGCCGGACAGGCTACCTACAATGAGCAGTTCTTC. It yields the protein CASSAGQATYNEQFF. Full variable domain (remainder filled in from reference TRBV18 and TRBJ2-1): NAGVMQNPRHLVRRRGQEARLRCSPMKGHSHVYWYRQLPEEGLKFMVYLQKENIIDESGMPKERFSAEFPKEGPSILRIQQVVRGDSAAYFCASSAGQATYNEQFFGPGTRLTVL.

This clonotype was seen a few times. This sequence joins TRBV18 and TRBJ2-2; D may correspond to TRBD1 or TRBD2 (5 bases each). Germline CDR1 and CDR2: KGHSH and LQKENI. V lost 0 bases, J lost 2 bases, and 10 bases lay in between. This CDR3 contains 16 residues. CDR3 in amino acids: CASSPPGALNTGELFF. In DNA form, the CDR3 reads TGTGCCAGCTCACCACCCGGGGCCCTAAACACCGGGGAGCTGTTTTTT.

This clonotype was picked up many times. J is TRBJ2-5 and V is TRBV7-9, with no clear D. This CDR3 spans 13 amino acids. With 3 bases removed from V and 1 base from J, the gap between germline ends came to 6 bases. Germline V gives CDR1 SEHNR, CDR2 FQNEAQ (reference sequence). The CDR3 spells CASSFSSQETQYF. The CDR3 region has the DNA TGTGCCAGCAGCTTTAGCAGCCAAGAGACCCAGTACTTC.

This clonotype has at least ten counts. J is TRBJ1-2 and V is TRBV3-1, with 7 bases that match TRBD1. J gave up 6 bases and V 6 bases, and 7 bases lay outside the gene matches. Germline V CDR1 and CDR2: LGHDT, YNNKEL (reference sequence). This CDR3 has 13 residues. The CDR3: CASSFDRANGYTF. CDR3 DNA: TGTGCCAGCAGTTTCGACAGGGCTAATGGCTACACCTTC.

Remarks on this clonotype: A much larger clone lies a single base off, so this may be a read error. The chain links TRBV29-1 to TRBJ1-5; 9 bases agree with TRBD1. Germline V gene lookup returns CDR1 SQVTM and CDR2 ANQGSEA. The junction had 9 bases not matched to a gene; V was cut back by 7 bases and J by 2 bases. The length of the CDR3 is 15 residues. The CDR3 bases are TGCAGCGCCACAGGGGGCCCAGGATGCAATCAGCCCCAGCATTTT. It translates to CSATGGPGCNQPQHF.

This clonotype was recorded many times. This chain uses TRBV6-1 with TRBJ2-1; D is perhaps TRBD2 (6 bases). V shed 4 bases and J shed 4 bases, with 11 bases lying between them. Germline assignment: CDR1 MNHNS and CDR2 SASEGT. This CDR3 has 14 residues. CDR3 DNA sequence: TGTGCCAGCAGTGCATGGGGACTTTACAATGAGCAGTTCTTC. Its translation: CASSAWGLYNEQFF.